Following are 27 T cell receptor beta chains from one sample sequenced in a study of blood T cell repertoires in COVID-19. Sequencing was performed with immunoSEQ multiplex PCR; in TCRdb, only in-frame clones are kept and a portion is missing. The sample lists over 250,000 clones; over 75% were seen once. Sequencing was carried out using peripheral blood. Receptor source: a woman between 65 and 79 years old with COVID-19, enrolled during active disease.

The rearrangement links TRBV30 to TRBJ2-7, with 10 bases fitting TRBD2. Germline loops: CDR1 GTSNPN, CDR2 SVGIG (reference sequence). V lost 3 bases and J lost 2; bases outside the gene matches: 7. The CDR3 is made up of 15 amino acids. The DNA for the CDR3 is TGTGCCTGGAGACCCCCCGGGACTAGCGCCTACGAGCAGTACTTC. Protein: CAWRPPGTSAYEQYF.

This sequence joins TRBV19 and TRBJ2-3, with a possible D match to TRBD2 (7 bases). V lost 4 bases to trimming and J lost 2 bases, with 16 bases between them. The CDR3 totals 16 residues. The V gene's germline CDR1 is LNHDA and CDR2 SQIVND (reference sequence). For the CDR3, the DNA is TGTGCCAGTAGTAGGGGGGCGGGAGCCCACACAGATACGCAGTATTTT. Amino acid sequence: CASSRGAGAHTDTQYF.

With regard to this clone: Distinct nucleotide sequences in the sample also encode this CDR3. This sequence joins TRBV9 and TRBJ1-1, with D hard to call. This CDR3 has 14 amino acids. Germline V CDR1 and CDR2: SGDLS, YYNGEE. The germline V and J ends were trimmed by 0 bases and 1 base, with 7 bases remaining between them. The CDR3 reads CASSVDRENTEAFF. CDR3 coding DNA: TGTGCCAGCAGCGTAGACAGAGAGAACACTGAAGCTTTCTTT.

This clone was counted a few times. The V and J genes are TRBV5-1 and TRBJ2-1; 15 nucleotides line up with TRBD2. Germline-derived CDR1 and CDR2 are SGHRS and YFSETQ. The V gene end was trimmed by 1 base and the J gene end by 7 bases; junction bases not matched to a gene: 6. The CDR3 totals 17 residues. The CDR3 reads CASSLMGLAGGGNEQFF. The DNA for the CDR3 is TGCGCCAGCAGCTTGATGGGACTAGCGGGAGGAGGTAATGAGCAGTTCTTC.

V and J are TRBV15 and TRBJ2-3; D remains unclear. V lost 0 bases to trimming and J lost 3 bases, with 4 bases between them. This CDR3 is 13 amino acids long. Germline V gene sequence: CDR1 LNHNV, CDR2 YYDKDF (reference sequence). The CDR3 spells CATSRDGTDTQYF. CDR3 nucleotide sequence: TGTGCCACCAGCAGAGACGGGACAGATACGCAGTATTTT.

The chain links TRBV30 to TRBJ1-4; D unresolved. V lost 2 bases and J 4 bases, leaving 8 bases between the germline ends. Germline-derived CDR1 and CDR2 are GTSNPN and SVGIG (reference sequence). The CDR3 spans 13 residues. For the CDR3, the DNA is TGTGCCTGGAGTAGTCAGATTAATGAAAAACTGTTTTTT. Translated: CAWSSQINEKLFF.

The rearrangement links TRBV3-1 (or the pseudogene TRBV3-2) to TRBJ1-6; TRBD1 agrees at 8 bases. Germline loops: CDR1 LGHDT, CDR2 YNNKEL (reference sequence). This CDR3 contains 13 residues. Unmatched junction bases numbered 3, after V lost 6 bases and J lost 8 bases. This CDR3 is CASRTGEDSPLHF. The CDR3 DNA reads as TGTGCCAGCAGGACAGGGGAGGATTCACCCCTCCACTTT.

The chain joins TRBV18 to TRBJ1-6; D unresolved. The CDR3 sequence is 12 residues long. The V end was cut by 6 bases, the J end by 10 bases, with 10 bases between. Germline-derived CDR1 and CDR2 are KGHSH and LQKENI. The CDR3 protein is CASSHAGSPLHF. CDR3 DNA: TGTGCCAGCTCTCACGCGGGATCACCCCTCCACTTT.

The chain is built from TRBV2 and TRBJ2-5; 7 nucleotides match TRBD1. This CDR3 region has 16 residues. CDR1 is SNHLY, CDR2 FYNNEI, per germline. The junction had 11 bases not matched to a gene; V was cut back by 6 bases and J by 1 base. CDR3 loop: CASRESPRGFQETQYF. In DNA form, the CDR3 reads TGTGCCAGCAGGGAAAGTCCCAGGGGGTTCCAAGAGACCCAGTACTTC.

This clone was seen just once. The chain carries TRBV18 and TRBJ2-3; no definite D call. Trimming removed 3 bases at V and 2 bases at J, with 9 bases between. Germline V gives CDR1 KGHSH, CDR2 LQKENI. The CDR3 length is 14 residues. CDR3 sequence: CASSPPQATDTQYF. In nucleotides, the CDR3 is TGTGCCAGCTCACCCCCCCAGGCCACAGATACGCAGTATTTT.

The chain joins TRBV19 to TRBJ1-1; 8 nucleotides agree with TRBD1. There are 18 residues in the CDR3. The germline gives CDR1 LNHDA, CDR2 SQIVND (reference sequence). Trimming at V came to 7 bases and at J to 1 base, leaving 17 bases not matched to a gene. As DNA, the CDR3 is TGTGCCAGTACGGCAGGGGGCGGAGGGAACATGCAGAACACTGAAGCTTTCTTT. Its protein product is CASTAGGGGNMQNTEAFF.

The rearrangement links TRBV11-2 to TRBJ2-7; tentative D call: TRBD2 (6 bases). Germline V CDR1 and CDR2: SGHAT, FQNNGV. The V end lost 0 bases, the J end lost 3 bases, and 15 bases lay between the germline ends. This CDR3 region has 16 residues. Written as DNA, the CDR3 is TGTGCCAGCAGCTTAGACCTTAGACTAGTAGGCTACGAGCAGTACTTC. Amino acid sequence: CASSLDLRLVGYEQYF.

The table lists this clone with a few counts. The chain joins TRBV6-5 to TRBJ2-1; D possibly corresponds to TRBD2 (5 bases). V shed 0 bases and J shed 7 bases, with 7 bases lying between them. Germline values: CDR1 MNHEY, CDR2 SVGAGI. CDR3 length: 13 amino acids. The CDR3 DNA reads TGTGCCAGCAGTTACTCGAAGCGGAATGAGCAGTTCTTC. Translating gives CASSYSKRNEQFF.

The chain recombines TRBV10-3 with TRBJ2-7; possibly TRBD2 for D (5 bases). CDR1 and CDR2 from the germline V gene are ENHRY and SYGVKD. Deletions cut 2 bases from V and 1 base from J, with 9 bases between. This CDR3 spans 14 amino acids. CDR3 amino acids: CAISEGLLSYEQYF. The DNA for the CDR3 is TGTGCCATCAGTGAGGGACTCCTATCCTACGAGCAGTACTTC.

As DNA, the CDR3 is TGCAGCGTTGACTTAGCGGGAGCTGGAAACATTCAGTACTTC. It is translated as CSVDLAGAGNIQYF. The rearrangement links TRBV29-1 to TRBJ2-4; 9 positions match TRBD2. Germline-derived CDR1 and CDR2 are SQVTM and ANQGSEA. There are 14 residues in the CDR3. Trimming removed 3 bases from V and 6 bases from J; junction bases left unmatched: 6.

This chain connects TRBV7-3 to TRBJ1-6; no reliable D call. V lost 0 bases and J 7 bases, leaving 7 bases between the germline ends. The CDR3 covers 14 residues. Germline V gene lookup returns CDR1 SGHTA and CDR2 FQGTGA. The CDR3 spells CASSLTNINSPLHF. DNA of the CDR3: TGTGCCAGCAGCTTAACGAACATAAATTCACCCCTCCACTTT.

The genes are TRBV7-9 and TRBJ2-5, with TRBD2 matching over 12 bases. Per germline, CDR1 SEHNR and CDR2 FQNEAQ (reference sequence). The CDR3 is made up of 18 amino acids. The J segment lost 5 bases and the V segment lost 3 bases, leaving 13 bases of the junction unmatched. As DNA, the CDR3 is TGTGCCAGCAGCTTCGGTGGAGCTAGCGGGAGGGCCCGGGAGACCCAGTACTTC. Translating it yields CASSFGGASGRARETQYF.

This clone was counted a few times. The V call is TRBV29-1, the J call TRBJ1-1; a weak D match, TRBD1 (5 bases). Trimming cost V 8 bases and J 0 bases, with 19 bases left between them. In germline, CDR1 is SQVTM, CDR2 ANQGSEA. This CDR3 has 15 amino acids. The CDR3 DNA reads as TGCAGCTGCTTATTTTCCGGGGACTTGAACACTGAAGCTTTCTTT. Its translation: CSCLFSGDLNTEAFF.

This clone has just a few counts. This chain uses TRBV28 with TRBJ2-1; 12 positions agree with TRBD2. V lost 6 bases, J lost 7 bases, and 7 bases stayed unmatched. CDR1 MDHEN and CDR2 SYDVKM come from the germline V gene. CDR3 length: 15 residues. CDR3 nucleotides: TGTGCCAGCAGCCCCAGTACTAGCGGGAGGAATGAGCAGTTCTTC. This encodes CASSPSTSGRNEQFF.

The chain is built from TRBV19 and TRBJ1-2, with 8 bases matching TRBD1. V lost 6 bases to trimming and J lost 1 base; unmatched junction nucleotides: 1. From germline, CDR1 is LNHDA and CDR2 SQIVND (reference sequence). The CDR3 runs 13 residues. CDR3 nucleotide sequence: TGTGCCAGTAGCAGGGGGCTTAACTATGGCTACACCTTC. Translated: CASSRGLNYGYTF.

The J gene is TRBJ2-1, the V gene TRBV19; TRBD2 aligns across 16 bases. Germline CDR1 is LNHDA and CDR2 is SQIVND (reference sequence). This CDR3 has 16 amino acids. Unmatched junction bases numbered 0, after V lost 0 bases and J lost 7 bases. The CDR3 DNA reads TGTGCCAGTAGTATAGAGGGACTAGCGGGAGGGAATGAGCAGTTCTTC. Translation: CASSIEGLAGGNEQFF. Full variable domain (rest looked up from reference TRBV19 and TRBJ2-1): DGGITQSPKYLFRKEGQNVTLSCEQNLNHDAMYWYRQDPGQGLRLIYYSQIVNDFQKGDIAEGYSVSREKKESFPLTVTSAQKNPTAFYLCASSIEGLAGGNEQFFGPGTRLTVL.

CDR3 DNA: TGCGCCAGCAGCTTGGAGGGGGTTGGCACTGAAGCTTTCTTT. Its translation is CASSLEGVGTEAFF. This sequence joins TRBV5-1 and TRBJ1-1, with D possibly being TRBD1 (6 bases). Germline assignment: CDR1 SGHRS and CDR2 YFSETQ. The V end was cut by 0 bases, the J end by 4 bases, with 10 bases between. The CDR3 covers 14 residues.

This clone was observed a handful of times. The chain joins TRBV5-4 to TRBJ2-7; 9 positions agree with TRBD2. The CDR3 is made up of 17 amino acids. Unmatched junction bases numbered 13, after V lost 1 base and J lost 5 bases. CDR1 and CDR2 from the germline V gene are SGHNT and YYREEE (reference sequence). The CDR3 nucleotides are TGTGCCAGCAGCTTGAGTAGCGGGAGATTTAGAAGGGACGAGCAGTACTTC. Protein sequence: CASSLSSGRFRRDEQYF.

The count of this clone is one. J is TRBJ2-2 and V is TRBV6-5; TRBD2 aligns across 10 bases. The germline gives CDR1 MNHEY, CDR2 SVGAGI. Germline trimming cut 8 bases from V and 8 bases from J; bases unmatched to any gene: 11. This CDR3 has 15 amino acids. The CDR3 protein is CASRKLAGGAGELFF. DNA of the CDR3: TGTGCCAGCCGAAAGTTAGCGGGAGGTGCGGGGGAGCTGTTTTTT.

The CDR3 reads CASSSGLAGGAEQFF. CDR3 nucleotides: TGTGCCAGCAGTTCCGGACTAGCGGGAGGGGCTGAGCAGTTCTTC. The chain recombines TRBV27 with TRBJ2-1; 15 positions match TRBD2. CDR3 length: 15 amino acids. The germline gives CDR1 MNHEY, CDR2 SMNVEV (reference sequence). J lost 9 bases, V lost 4 bases, and 4 bases had no gene match.

CDR3 sequence reads: CASSLGGRGRYEQYF. The DNA of the CDR3 is TGTGCCAGCAGTTTGGGGGGCAGGGGGAGATACGAGCAGTACTTC. V gene TRBV27 combines with J gene TRBJ2-7; possibly TRBD1 for D (7 bases). The CDR3 has 15 amino acids. V was trimmed by 3 bases and J by 4 bases, leaving 16 bases between them. Germline CDR1 MNHEY, CDR2 SMNVEV (reference sequence).

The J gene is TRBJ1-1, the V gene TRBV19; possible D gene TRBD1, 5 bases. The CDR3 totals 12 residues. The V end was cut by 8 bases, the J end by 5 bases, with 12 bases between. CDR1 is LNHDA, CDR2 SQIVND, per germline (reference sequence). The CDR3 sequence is CASRSRETEAFF. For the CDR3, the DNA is TGTGCCAGTCGAAGCAGGGAAACTGAAGCTTTCTTT.